Presented here are 27 T cell receptor beta chains from one specimen sequenced in a study of blood T cell repertoires in COVID-19. The method was immunoSEQ multiplex PCR; TCRdb's version includes in-frame clones alone and lacks a portion of them. The sample consists of a few hundred thousand clones, 89% of them appearing once. Sequencing was performed on peripheral blood. The receptors were gathered from a middle-aged woman who had recovered from COVID-19.

This clone was observed a few times. This rearrangement joins TRBV19 to TRBJ2-5; D is unclear. V lost 6 bases to trimming and J lost 0 bases, with 8 bases between them. The CDR3 consists of 13 residues. Germline V gene lookup returns CDR1 LNHDA and CDR2 SQIVND (reference sequence). CDR3 DNA sequence: TGTGCCAGTAGAGTAGCAGACCAAGAGACCCAGTACTTC. This codes for CASRVADQETQYF. Full variable domain (missing parts from reference TRBV19 and TRBJ2-5): DGGITQSPKYLFRKEGQNVTLSCEQNLNHDAMYWYRQDPGQGLRLIYYSQIVNDFQKGDIAEGYSVSREKKESFPLTVTSAQKNPTAFYLCASRVADQETQYFGPGTRLLVL.

This sequence joins TRBV5-5 and TRBJ2-7, with a weak D call TRBD1 (5 bases). The CDR3 runs 13 residues. V lost 4 bases, J lost 2 bases, and 10 bases lay in between. From germline, CDR1 is SGHKS and CDR2 YYEKEE (reference sequence). CDR3 coding DNA: TGTGCCAGCAGCCGGACATATACCTACGAGCAGTACTTC. Translation gives CASSRTYTYEQYF.

The chain has TRBV5-1 and TRBJ2-5; 9 bases align to TRBD1. This CDR3 spans 14 amino acids. CDR1 and CDR2 (germline): SGHRS, YFSETQ. The junction had 5 bases not matched to a gene; V was cut back by 5 bases and J by 3 bases. Written as DNA, the CDR3 is TGCGCCAGCAGAAGGACAGGGGTGAAAGAGACCCAGTACTTC. Protein: CASRRTGVKETQYF.

The chain carries TRBV27 and TRBJ1-1; no reliable D call. CDR3 length equals 15 residues. Trimming left V 1 base short and J 4 bases short, with 13 bases between. Germline lookup yields CDR1 MNHEY and CDR2 SMNVEV (reference sequence). The chain's CDR3 is CASSLLPGHGTEAFF. In nucleotides, the CDR3 is TGTGCCAGCAGTTTATTACCAGGCCATGGCACTGAAGCTTTCTTT.

This clone has a handful of counts. This rearrangement joins TRBV7-9 to TRBJ2-5; D is undetermined. This CDR3 spans 11 amino acids. CDR1 and CDR2 from the germline V gene are SEHNR and FQNEAQ (reference sequence). Trimming left V 3 bases short and J 4 bases short, with 3 bases between. CDR3 in amino acids: CASSFSETQYF. Here the CDR3 DNA reads TGTGCCAGCAGCTTCTCAGAGACCCAGTACTTC.

The chain couples TRBV12-3 or TRBV12-4 to TRBJ1-2; TRBD1 might be the D (5 bases). V was shortened by 7 bases and J by 4 bases, with 13 bases between the two germline ends. The CDR3 contains 13 residues. The CDR3 nucleotides read TGTGCCAGCACTCTTACAGGATTCTATGGCTACACCTTC. Its translation: CASTLTGFYGYTF.

This clone was observed a single time. This chain connects TRBV15 to TRBJ1-3; D is unclear. The V end lost 0 bases, the J end lost 1 base, and 10 bases lay between the germline ends. This CDR3 is built from 16 residues. Germline CDR1 is LNHNV and CDR2 is YYDKDF (reference sequence). CDR3 in DNA: TGTGCCACCAGCAGAGAGGCTTTGGAGTCTGGAAACACCATATATTTT. Protein: CATSREALESGNTIYF.

This clone was observed a single time. The chain carries TRBV29-1 and TRBJ1-3; possible D gene TRBD1, 5 bases. This CDR3 is built from 14 residues. V gave up 6 bases and J gave up 1 base, with 13 bases separating them. Germline loops: CDR1 SQVTM, CDR2 ANQGSEA. CDR3 protein: CSVQVGPSGNTIYF. CDR3 DNA: TGCAGCGTCCAAGTGGGGCCGTCTGGAAACACCATATATTTT.

V is TRBV19 and J is TRBJ2-2, with D perhaps TRBD2 (6 bases). V lost 8 bases, J lost 5 bases, and 15 bases lay in between. CDR1 is LNHDA and CDR2 is SQIVND in the germline V gene (reference sequence). This CDR3 comprises 14 residues. The CDR3 is CASSLLEGTGELFF. The CDR3, as DNA: TGTGCCAGTTCCTTATTGGAGGGGACCGGGGAGCTGTTTTTT.

This clone came up once. The chain uses TRBV2 and TRBJ2-1, with 8 bases aligning to TRBD2. V gave up 5 bases and J gave up 10 bases; unmatched junction bases: 10. The CDR3 has 14 residues. Germline CDR1 reads SNHLY; CDR2 reads FYNNEI. This chain's CDR3 is CASSPWTSSHEQFF. As DNA, the CDR3 is TGTGCCAGCAGTCCCTGGACTAGCAGCCACGAGCAGTTCTTC.

The CDR3 DNA follows: TGCAGCGGCCAGCGGGTTCAAGAGACCCAGTACTTC. This encodes CSGQRVQETQYF. The chain recombines TRBV29-1 with TRBJ2-5; tentative D call: TRBD2 (6 bases). The CDR3 runs 12 residues. The V end was cut by 7 bases, the J end by 2 bases, with 11 bases between. Germline assignment: CDR1 SQVTM and CDR2 ANQGSEA.

This clone has only a few counts. The DNA of the CDR3 is TGTGCCAGCAGCCAAGACCGACTAGCGGGAGTTGCTGGGGCCAACGTCCTGACTTTC. Its translation is CASSQDRLAGVAGANVLTF. This chain links TRBV3-1 (or the pseudogene TRBV3-2) with TRBJ2-6; TRBD2 matches at 12 bases. The V gene's germline CDR1 is LGHDT and CDR2 YNNKEL (reference sequence). Trimming cost V 0 bases and J 2 bases; bases outside gene matches: 5. The CDR3 runs 19 residues.

V is TRBV5-6 and J is TRBJ1-4, with D hard to call. Trimming stripped 2 bases from V and 5 bases from J, with 7 bases between. Germline-derived CDR1 and CDR2 are SGHDT and YYEEEE. The CDR3 sequence is 13 residues long. Here the CDR3 DNA reads TGTGCCAGCAGCTTTTGGAGAAATGAAAAACTGTTTTTT. It is translated as CASSFWRNEKLFF.

This chain uses TRBV6-5 with TRBJ2-5, with TRBD1 matching over 7 bases. The CDR3 length is 14 residues. Per germline, CDR1 MNHEY and CDR2 SVGAGI. V lost 7 bases, J lost 2 bases, and 7 bases stayed unmatched. The CDR3 DNA sequence: TGTGCCAGCAAAACCCACAGGGGACAAGAGACCCAGTACTTC. It yields the protein CASKTHRGQETQYF.

This clone is a singleton in its sample. The CDR3 DNA reads TGCAGCGGGGGACAGGCGAACACCGGGGAGCTGTTTTTT. Its protein is CSGGQANTGELFF. The rearrangement joins TRBV29-1 to TRBJ2-2, with 8 bases aligning to TRBD1. Germline V gene data show CDR1 as SQVTM and CDR2 as ANQGSEA. The V segment lost 7 bases and the J segment 0 bases; nucleotides outside the gene matches: 1. The CDR3 consists of 13 residues.

A note on this clone: This sample also contains other DNA sequences that code for the same CDR3. The V gene is TRBV6-2 or TRBV6-3, the J gene TRBJ2-7, with TRBD1 matching over 7 bases. After removal of 6 bases from V and 1 base from J, the junction contained 6 bases not matched to a gene. Germline CDR1 and CDR2: MNHEY and SVGEGT. The CDR3 is made up of 14 amino acids. In DNA, the CDR3 is TGTGCCAGCAGCCGGGACAGAGTTTCCTACGAGCAGTACGTC. As protein: CASSRDRVSYEQYV.

J is TRBJ1-6 and V is TRBV5-1; TRBD1 matches at 7 bases. Losses at the gene ends were 4 bases for V and 6 bases for J; bases not matched to a gene: 10. The germline V gene has CDR1 SGHRS and CDR2 YFSETQ. This CDR3 has 16 residues. In DNA form, the CDR3 reads TGCGCCAGCAGCCGATTGGGACAGCTCTCTAATTCACCCCTCCACTTT. This translates into CASSRLGQLSNSPLHF.

This clone appeared a few times. The chain uses TRBV27 and TRBJ1-1; 7 nucleotides line up with TRBD1. The V and J ends lost 6 bases and 1 base, in that order; junction bases with no gene match: 5. Germline CDR1 and CDR2: MNHEY and SMNVEV (reference sequence). This CDR3 region has 14 residues. The CDR3 nucleotides read TGTGCCAGCAGACTACAGGGGCAGAACACTGAAGCTTTCTTT. Translating it yields CASRLQGQNTEAFF.

The chain links TRBV6-4 to TRBJ2-1; D might be TRBD2 (6 bases). Deletions cut 9 bases from V and 7 bases from J, with 19 bases between. Per the germline V gene, CDR1 is MRHNA and CDR2 is SNTAGT. The CDR3 has 14 residues. CDR3 bases: TGTGCCAGTCGTTCCGACGCGGGGCCTAATGAGCAGTTCTTC. This encodes CASRSDAGPNEQFF.

This rearrangement joins TRBV5-5 to TRBJ2-7; TRBD1 aligns across 8 bases. This CDR3 contains 15 residues. Trimming at V came to 4 bases and at J to 5 bases, leaving 11 bases not matched to a gene. The germline CDR1 and CDR2 sequences are SGHKS and YYEKEE (reference sequence). The CDR3, as DNA: TGTGCCAGCAGCACGAGAGGACAGGGTTCGAACGAGCAGTACTTC. The encoded protein is CASSTRGQGSNEQYF. The full variable domain, with the rest looked up from reference TRBV5-5 and TRBJ2-7, is DAGVTQSPTHLIKTRGQQVTLRCSPISGHKSVSWYQQVLGQGPQFIFQYYEKEERGRGNFPDRFSARQFPNYSSELNVNALLLGDSALYLCASSTRGQGSNEQYFGPGTRLTVT.

The chain uses TRBV4-1 and TRBJ1-5; a weak D match, TRBD1 (6 bases). The CDR3 extends over 15 amino acids. Per germline, CDR1 MGHRA and CDR2 YSYEKL. Trimming took off 5 bases at V and 0 bases at J, with 11 bases between the two ends. CDR3 amino acids: CASSTQGNSNQPQHF. The CDR3 nucleotides read TGCGCCAGCAGCACCCAGGGGAATAGCAATCAGCCCCAGCATTTT.

Here the CDR3 reads CASSGANTDTQYF. DNA for the CDR3: TGTGCCAGCAGTGGGGCGAACACAGATACGCAGTATTTT. The chain combines TRBV2 with TRBJ2-3; D not certain. Germline V gene sequence: CDR1 SNHLY, CDR2 FYNNEI. The V end lost 4 bases, the J end lost 2 bases, and 7 bases lay between the germline ends. The CDR3 contains 13 residues.

The V call is TRBV27, the J call TRBJ1-2, with a weak D call TRBD1 (5 bases). The V end was cut by 3 bases, the J end by 8 bases, with 16 bases between. The CDR3 consists of 14 residues. Per the germline V gene, CDR1 is MNHEY and CDR2 is SMNVEV (reference sequence). This CDR3 reads CASSLFFPGDGYTF. CDR3 nucleotides: TGTGCCAGCAGTTTGTTTTTCCCGGGGGACGGCTACACCTTC.

This rearrangement joins TRBV28 to TRBJ2-3; D possibly corresponds to TRBD1 (5 bases). This CDR3 spans 15 amino acids. Per the germline V gene, CDR1 is MDHEN and CDR2 is SYDVKM. With 3 bases removed from V and 2 bases from J, the gap between germline ends came to 12 bases. In DNA, the CDR3 is TGTGCCAGCAGTTTGGTGGGGCGAAACACAGATACGCAGTATTTT. Its protein product is CASSLVGRNTDTQYF.

The CDR3 loop is CASSRAGVLADTQYF. In DNA, the CDR3 is TGCGCCAGCAGCCGAGCGGGAGTTCTGGCAGATACGCAGTATTTT. The chain uses TRBV4-3 and TRBJ2-3, with 8 bases fitting TRBD2. Germline V gene lookup returns CDR1 LGHNA and CDR2 YSLEER. Trimming removed 4 bases from V and 4 bases from J; junction bases left unmatched: 7. The CDR3 is made up of 15 amino acids.

This clone was picked up a small number of times. This chain uses TRBV6-5 with TRBJ1-2; 8 bases line up with TRBD1. CDR3 length: 15 residues. Germline V CDR1 and CDR2: MNHEY, SVGAGI. Unmatched junction bases numbered 10, after V lost 5 bases and J lost 5 bases. The CDR3 loop is CASSTRTGTRYGYTF. The CDR3 region has the DNA TGTGCCAGCAGTACTAGGACAGGGACCAGGTATGGCTACACCTTC.

The chain couples TRBV7-2 to TRBJ2-3; TRBD1 is a possible D gene (5 bases). This CDR3 has 16 residues. The V end lost 5 bases, the J end lost 2 bases, and 17 bases lay between the germline ends. Germline V CDR1 and CDR2: SGHTA, FQGNSA. This chain's CDR3 is CASSPRSRASTDTQYF. For the CDR3, the DNA is TGTGCCAGCAGCCCCCGGAGCAGGGCCTCCACAGATACGCAGTATTTT.